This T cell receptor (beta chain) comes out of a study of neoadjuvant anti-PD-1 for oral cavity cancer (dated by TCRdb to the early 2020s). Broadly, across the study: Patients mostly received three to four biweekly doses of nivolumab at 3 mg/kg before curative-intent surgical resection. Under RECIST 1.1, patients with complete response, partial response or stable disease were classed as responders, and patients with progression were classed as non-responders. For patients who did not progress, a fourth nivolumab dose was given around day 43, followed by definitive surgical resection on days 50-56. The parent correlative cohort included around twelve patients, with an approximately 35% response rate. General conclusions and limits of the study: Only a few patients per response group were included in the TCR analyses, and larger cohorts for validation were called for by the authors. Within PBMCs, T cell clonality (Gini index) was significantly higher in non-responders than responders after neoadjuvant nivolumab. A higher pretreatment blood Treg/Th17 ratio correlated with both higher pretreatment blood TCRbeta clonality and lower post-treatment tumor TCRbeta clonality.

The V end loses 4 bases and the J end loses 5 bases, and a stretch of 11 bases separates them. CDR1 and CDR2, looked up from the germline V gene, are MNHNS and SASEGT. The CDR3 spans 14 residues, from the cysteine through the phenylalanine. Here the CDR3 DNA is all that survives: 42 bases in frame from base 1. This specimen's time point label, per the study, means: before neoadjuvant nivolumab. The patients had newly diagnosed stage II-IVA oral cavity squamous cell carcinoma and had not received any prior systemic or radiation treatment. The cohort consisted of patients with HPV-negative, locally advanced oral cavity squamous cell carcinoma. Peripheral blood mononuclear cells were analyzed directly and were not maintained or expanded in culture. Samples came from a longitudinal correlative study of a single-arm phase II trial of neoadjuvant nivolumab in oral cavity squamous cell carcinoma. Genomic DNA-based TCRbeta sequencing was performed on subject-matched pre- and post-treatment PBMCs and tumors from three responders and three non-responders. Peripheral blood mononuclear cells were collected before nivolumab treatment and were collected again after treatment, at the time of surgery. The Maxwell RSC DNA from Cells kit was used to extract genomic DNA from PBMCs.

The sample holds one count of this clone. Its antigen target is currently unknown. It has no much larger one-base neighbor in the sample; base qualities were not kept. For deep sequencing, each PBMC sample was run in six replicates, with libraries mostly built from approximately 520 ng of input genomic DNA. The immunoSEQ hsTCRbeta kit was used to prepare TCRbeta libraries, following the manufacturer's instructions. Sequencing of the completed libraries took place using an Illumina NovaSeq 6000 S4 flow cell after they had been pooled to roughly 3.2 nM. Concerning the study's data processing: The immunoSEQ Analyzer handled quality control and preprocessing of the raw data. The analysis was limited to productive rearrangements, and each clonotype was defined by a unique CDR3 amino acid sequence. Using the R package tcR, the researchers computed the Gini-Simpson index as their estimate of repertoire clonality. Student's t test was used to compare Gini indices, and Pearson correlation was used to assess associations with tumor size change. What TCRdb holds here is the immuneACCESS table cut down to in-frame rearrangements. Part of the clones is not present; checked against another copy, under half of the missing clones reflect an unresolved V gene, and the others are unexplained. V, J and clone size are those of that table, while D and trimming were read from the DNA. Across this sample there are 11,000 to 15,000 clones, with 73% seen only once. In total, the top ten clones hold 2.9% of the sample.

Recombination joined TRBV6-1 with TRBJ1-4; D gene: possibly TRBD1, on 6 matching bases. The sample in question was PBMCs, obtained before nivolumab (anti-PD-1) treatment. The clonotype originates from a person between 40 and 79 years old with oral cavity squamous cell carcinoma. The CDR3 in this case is CASSGIRGNEKLFF. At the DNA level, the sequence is TGTGCCAGCAGTGGGATCAGGGGAAATGAAAAACTGTTTTTT.